The rows below give T cell receptor beta chains drawn from one sample of a study of human T cells and chemical hapten exposure. One entry per CDR3 protein, called by TCRdb with MiXCR from the RACE reads. Of roughly 110,000 distinct CDR3 sequences in the sample, 9.5% to 15% were seen once. This specimen was whole blood, taken in connection with sensitization to the hapten diphenylcyclopropenone (DPC). These receptors came from a woman between 50 and 59 years old with alopecia areata. Some clones in this sample may be carry-over from other donors' samples. Both conserved end residues are part of each CDR3. Fields, in order: D gene, J gene, clone size, V gene, CDR3 DNA, CDR3 protein. D genes are given only for firm matches. Rows give clone size only sometimes, using once, few, many, or a class for an expanded clone.

- | TRBJ1-3 | - | TRBV2 | TGTGCCAGCACAGAGTATCTCTCTGGAAACACCATATATTTT | CASTEYLSGNTIYF
- | TRBJ1-1 | many | TRBV29-1 | TGCAGCGTTGAAGTTCTAAACACTGAAGCTTTCTTT | CSVEVLNTEAFF
- | TRBJ2-1 | few | TRBV7-9 | TGTGCCAGCAGCTTAGGGGGCGATGAGCAGTTCTTC | CASSLGGDEQFF
- | TRBJ2-5 | - | TRBV11-2 | TGTGCCAGCAGCTTAGAGGGAGGAGAGACCCAGTACTTC | CASSLEGGETQYF
- | TRBJ2-2 | many | TRBV6-2/TRBV6-3 | TGTGCCAGCAGCCCTCAGGGGGGGAGCACCGGGGAGCTGTTTTTT | CASSPQGGSTGELFF
- | TRBJ2-2 | - | TRBV7-9 | TGTGCCAGCGTCCCGGAGCGTAGTAGTACCGGGGAGCTGTTTTTT | CASVPERSSTGELFF
- | TRBJ2-2 | - | TRBV6-1 | TGTGCCAGCAGTGAAGCTATTGGGGCCGGGGAGCTGTTTTTT | CASSEAIGAGELFF
TRBD2 | TRBJ2-1 | - | TRBV18 | TGTGCCAGCTCACCACCTAGCGGGGGGCTGATCCTTGGGCAGTTCTTC | CASSPPSGGLILGQFF
- | TRBJ2-1 | few | TRBV5-1 | TGCGCCAGCAGCGCCCGGTCCGTTAATGAGCAGTTCTTC | CASSARSVNEQFF
- | TRBJ1-1 | - | TRBV28 | TGTGCCAGCCCAGGAAGGGGGAACACTGAAGCTTTCTTT | CASPGRGNTEAFF
- | TRBJ2-3 | - | TRBV14 | TGTGCCAGCAGCCAGAATGCAGATACGCAGTATTTT | CASSQNADTQYF
- | TRBJ1-1 | - | TRBV2 | TGTGCCAGCAGGAAGAGGGGGATGAACACTGAAGCTTTCTTT | CASRKRGMNTEAFF
- | TRBJ2-5 | - | TRBV7-7 | TGTGCTAGCAGCTTAGCCGGCGTACCCCAAGAGACCCAGTACTTC | CASSLAGVPQETQYF
- | TRBJ2-7 | - | TRBV5-8 | TGTGCCAGCAAGGACCTTATGGCATACGAGCAGTACTTC | CASKDLMAYEQYF
- | TRBJ1-3 | many | TRBV6-2/TRBV6-3 | TGTGCCAGCAGTTATACACCCTCGGGCCGGCGTGGAAACACCATATATTTT | CASSYTPSGRRGNTIYF
- | TRBJ1-2 | - | TRBV6-2/TRBV6-3 | TGTGCCAGCAGTAATGAGCTGGGGGGCGCGTCCGGCTACACCTTC | CASSNELGGASGYTF
- | TRBJ1-6 | few | TRBV20-1 | TGCAGTGCCGGGTCCTCCGTCGTGGCCTATAATTCACCCCTCCACTTT | CSAGSSVVAYNSPLHF
- | TRBJ1-3 | many | TRBV7-9 | TGTGCCAGCAGCTTTGACAGGTTCTCTGGAAACACCATATATTTT | CASSFDRFSGNTIYF
- | TRBJ2-5 | many | TRBV7-9 | TGTGCCAGCAGCTTGAGTACAGTTCAAGAGACCCAGTACTTC | CASSLSTVQETQYF
TRBD2 | TRBJ2-1 | - | TRBV2 | TGTGCCAGCAGGCCTTTGCTAGCGGGGTTTTACAATGAGCAGTTCTTC | CASRPLLAGFYNEQFF
- | TRBJ2-5 | - | TRBV5-6 | TGTGCCAGCAGCTTGGACGCTACAGGCGAGACCCAGTACTTC | CASSLDATGETQYF
- | TRBJ2-1 | - | TRBV28 | TGTGCCACGGGGAGGAATGAGCAGTTCTTC | CATGRNEQFF
- | TRBJ1-1 | many | TRBV9 | TGTGCCAGCAGCCCGAACACTGAAGCTTTCTTT | CASSPNTEAFF